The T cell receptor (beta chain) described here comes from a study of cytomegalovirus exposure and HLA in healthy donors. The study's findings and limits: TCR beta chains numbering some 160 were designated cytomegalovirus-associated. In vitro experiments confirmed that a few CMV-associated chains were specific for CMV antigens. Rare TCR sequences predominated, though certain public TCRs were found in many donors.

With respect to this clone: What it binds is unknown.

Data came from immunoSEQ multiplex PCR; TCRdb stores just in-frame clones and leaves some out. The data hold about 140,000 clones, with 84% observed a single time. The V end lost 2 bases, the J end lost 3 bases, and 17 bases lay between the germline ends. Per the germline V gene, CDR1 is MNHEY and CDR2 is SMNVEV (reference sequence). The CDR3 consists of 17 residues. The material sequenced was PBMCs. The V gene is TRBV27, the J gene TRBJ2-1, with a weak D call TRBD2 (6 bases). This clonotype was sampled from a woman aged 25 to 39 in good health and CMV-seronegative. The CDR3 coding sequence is TGTGCCAGCAGTTTACCGCCTCGCGGGAACAACTACAATGAGCAGTTCTTC. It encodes CASSLPPRGNNYNEQFF.